Each of the 28 T cell receptor beta chains below was sequenced from the same sample in a study of cytomegalovirus exposure and HLA in healthy donors. The PCR contained 60 Vbeta and 13 Jbeta primers. Some clones are missing from TCRdb's copy, which holds only in-frame ones; the method was immunoSEQ multiplex PCR. The repertoire holds about 140,000 clones, around 80% seen once, with around 2% in the top ten. Sequences were obtained from PBMCs. These receptors were obtained from a young man in good health and CMV-seronegative.

The chain carries TRBV5-4 and TRBJ2-7, with D maybe TRBD2 (6 bases). This CDR3 comprises 15 residues. From germline, CDR1 is SGHNT and CDR2 YYREEE (reference sequence). V was trimmed by 0 bases and J by 0 bases, leaving 10 bases between them. The CDR3 DNA reads as TGTGCCAGCAGCTTGGAAAGCGGGCCCTCCTACGAGCAGTACTTC. The encoded protein is CASSLESGPSYEQYF.

The chain couples TRBV6-1 to TRBJ2-7; weak D call: TRBD1 (6 bases). This CDR3 region has 14 residues. CDR1 MNHNS and CDR2 SASEGT come from the germline V gene. Trimming removed 3 bases at V and 2 bases at J, with 11 bases between. In DNA form, the CDR3 reads TGTGCCAGCAGTGAGCCAGGGGAAACCTACGAGCAGTACTTC. This encodes CASSEPGETYEQYF.

The chain recombines TRBV29-1 with TRBJ2-5, with 7 bases fitting TRBD2. The DNA end lines up better with TRBJ2-7; the J call may be wrong. Per the germline V gene, CDR1 is SQVTM and CDR2 is ANQGSEA. This CDR3 spans 11 amino acids. The CDR3 DNA sequence: TGCAGCGTGGGAGGGGCTTACGAGCAGTACTTC. It specifies CSVGGAYEQYF.

DNA of the CDR3: TGCAGCGGCCGAGGGACACCGAACACCGGGGAGCTGTTTTTT. Translation gives CSGRGTPNTGELFF. The genes are TRBV29-1 and TRBJ2-2; possibly TRBD1 for D (6 bases). There are 14 residues in the CDR3. The V gene's germline CDR1 is SQVTM and CDR2 ANQGSEA. Trimming removed 7 bases from V and 0 bases from J, with 12 bases in between.

The chain employs TRBV7-9 and TRBJ2-3, with 13 positions matching TRBD2. This CDR3 spans 16 amino acids. CDR1 SEHNR and CDR2 FQNEAQ come from the germline V gene (reference sequence). With V trimmed by 5 bases and J by 3 bases, 5 bases remained unmatched. The CDR3 is CASSPLAGGFTDTQYF. In DNA, the CDR3 is TGTGCCAGCAGCCCACTAGCGGGAGGGTTTACAGATACGCAGTATTTT.

The genes are TRBV10-3 and TRBJ2-1; TRBD2 matches 8 bases. Per germline, CDR1 ENHRY and CDR2 SYGVKD. With V trimmed by 7 bases and J by 2 bases, 7 bases remained unmatched. The CDR3 has 15 amino acids. The CDR3 loop is CAINSGLAAYNEQFF. The CDR3 coding sequence is TGTGCCATCAACTCCGGACTAGCAGCCTACAATGAGCAGTTCTTC.

This chain connects TRBV7-8 to TRBJ2-7, with 7 bases fitting TRBD2. CDR3 length equals 15 residues. V lost 7 bases to trimming and J lost 3 bases; unmatched junction nucleotides: 12. In germline, CDR1 is SGHVS, CDR2 FQNEAQ. The CDR3 DNA reads TGTGCCAGCATCATGAGCCAGGCTAGCGGCTACGAGCAGTACTTC. This codes for CASIMSQASGYEQYF. Full variable domain (outside the CDR3, taken from reference TRBV7-8 and TRBJ2-7): GAGVSQSPRYKVAKRGQDVALRCDPISGHVSLFWYQQALGQGPEFLTYFQNEAQLDKSGLPSDRFFAERPEGSVSTLKIQRTQQEDSAVYLCASIMSQASGYEQYFGPGTRLTVT.

The J gene is TRBJ2-7, the V gene TRBV28, with D perhaps matching TRBD2 (5 bases). Per the germline V gene, CDR1 is MDHEN and CDR2 is SYDVKM. V dropped 5 bases and J dropped 1 base, with 12 bases sitting between them. This CDR3 has 14 residues. In nucleotides, the CDR3 is TGTGCCAGCAGTGACTACCTGAGTTCCTACGAGCAGTACTTC. This encodes CASSDYLSSYEQYF.

J is TRBJ2-7 and V is TRBV11-2; D gene uncertain. V lost 6 bases, J lost 6 bases, and 12 bases lay in between. Germline-derived CDR1 and CDR2 are SGHAT and FQNNGV. This CDR3 is 12 amino acids long. The CDR3 loop is CASSVIRSEQYF. CDR3 DNA: TGTGCCAGCAGTGTAATTAGATCCGAGCAGTACTTC.

CDR3 bases: TGCAGCGTTGAAAGAACAGGGCTTGGCTACACCTTC. Its translation: CSVERTGLGYTF. V is TRBV29-1 and J is TRBJ1-2; TRBD1 might be the D (6 bases). V dropped 2 bases and J dropped 7 bases, with 11 bases sitting between them. Germline loops: CDR1 SQVTM, CDR2 ANQGSEA. There are 12 residues in the CDR3. Looking up the rest from reference TRBV29-1 and TRBJ1-2 gives the full variable domain: SAVISQKPSRDICQRGTSLTIQCQVDSQVTMMFWYRQQPGQSLTLIATANQGSEATYESGFVIDKFPISRPNLTFSTLTVSNMSPEDSSIYLCSVERTGLGYTFGSGTRLTVV.

The chain couples TRBV30 to TRBJ2-1, with D tentatively TRBD2 (6 bases). This CDR3 region has 15 residues. Germline CDR1 and CDR2: GTSNPN and SVGIG (reference sequence). V lost 3 bases to trimming and J lost 4 bases, with 16 bases between them. The CDR3 DNA is TGTGCCTGGAGGCCTGGGCGCCGGGGGTACAATGAGCAGTTCTTC. Its protein product is CAWRPGRRGYNEQFF.

This chain joins TRBV7-9 and TRBJ1-1; possibly TRBD1 for D (5 bases). The germline V and J ends were trimmed by 5 bases and 1 base, with 5 bases remaining between them. Germline-derived CDR1 and CDR2 are SEHNR and FQNEAQ (reference sequence). The CDR3 extends over 12 amino acids. The CDR3 spells CASSTGNTEAFF. As DNA, the CDR3 is TGTGCCAGCAGCACAGGGAACACTGAAGCTTTCTTT.

The table lists this clone with a few counts. This chain connects TRBV9 to TRBJ2-1, with D possibly being TRBD2 (6 bases). The germline V gene has CDR1 SGDLS and CDR2 YYNGEE. Trimming took 1 base from V and 0 from J, leaving 11 bases between them. This CDR3 has 16 residues. The CDR3: CASSVFTSPSYNEQFF. In DNA, the CDR3 is TGTGCCAGCAGCGTATTCACTAGCCCCTCCTACAATGAGCAGTTCTTC.

This chain links TRBV11-3 with TRBJ2-6; possible D gene TRBD1, 7 bases. Germline V CDR1 and CDR2: SGHNT, YENEEA. V lost 2 bases and J lost 1, with 12 bases in between. CDR3 length: 17 residues. The CDR3 region has the DNA TGTGCCAGCAGCTTACGGCAGGGGGGATCTGGGGCCAACGTCCTGACTTTC. Translation gives CASSLRQGGSGANVLTF.

The V gene is TRBV5-1, the J gene TRBJ2-1; TRBD2 matches at 7 bases. Germline V CDR1 and CDR2: SGHRS, YFSETQ. The CDR3 is 21 residues long. J was trimmed by 0 bases and V by 6 bases; bases with no gene match: 24. The CDR3, as DNA: TGCGCCAGCAACAACCGGGCTAGCGGACGACAATATAAGAGCTCCTACAATGAGCAGTTCTTC. It encodes CASNNRASGRQYKSSYNEQFF. The whole variable domain, filled in from reference TRBV5-1 and TRBJ2-1, reads KAGVTQTPRYLIKTRGQQVTLSCSPISGHRSVSWYQQTPGQGLQFLFEYFSETQRNKGNFPGRFSGRQFSNSRSEMNVSTLELGDSALYLCASNNRASGRQYKSSYNEQFFGPGTRLTVL.

V and J are TRBV29-1 and TRBJ2-5, with D hard to call. V gave up 8 bases and J gave up 0 bases, with 16 bases separating them. Germline CDR1 SQVTM, CDR2 ANQGSEA. The CDR3 spans 14 residues. As DNA, the CDR3 is TGCAGCTTCAAGTTTCGGTCTCACCAAGAGACCCAGTACTTC. Its protein product is CSFKFRSHQETQYF. Supplemented by reference TRBV29-1 and TRBJ2-5, the full variable domain reads SAVISQKPSRDICQRGTSLTIQCQVDSQVTMMFWYRQQPGQSLTLIATANQGSEATYESGFVIDKFPISRPNLTFSTLTVSNMSPEDSSIYLCSFKFRSHQETQYFGPGTRLLVL.

This clone appeared a few times. The V gene is TRBV28, the J gene TRBJ2-7, with TRBD2 matching 12 bases. The CDR3 is 14 residues long. The V and J ends lost 6 bases and 2 bases, in that order; junction bases with no gene match: 2. Germline values: CDR1 MDHEN, CDR2 SYDVKM. The CDR3 DNA reads TGTGCCAGCAGACCTAGCGGGAGGGCCTACGAGCAGTACTTC. Protein: CASRPSGRAYEQYF.

The rearrangement links TRBV19 to TRBJ1-3; tentatively, D is TRBD1 (6 bases). CDR3 length: 17 residues. The ends were cut back, 5 bases at V and 0 bases at J, with 17 bases in the middle. The germline gives CDR1 LNHDA, CDR2 SQIVND (reference sequence). The CDR3 loop reads CASSFAGTLSSGNTIYF. The CDR3 coding sequence is TGTGCCAGTAGTTTCGCCGGGACACTTAGCTCTGGAAACACCATATATTTT.

The J gene is TRBJ2-7, the V gene TRBV5-1, with a possible D match to TRBD1 (6 bases). Germline V CDR1 and CDR2: SGHRS, YFSETQ. The CDR3 extends over 14 amino acids. Trimming stripped 0 bases from V and 5 bases from J, with 12 bases between. CDR3 region: CASSLGYRDNEQYF. The CDR3 DNA reads TGCGCCAGCAGCTTGGGTTACAGGGATAACGAGCAGTACTTC.

V gene TRBV6-6 combines with J gene TRBJ2-1, with D unclear. Trimming took off 2 bases at V and 0 bases at J, with 5 bases between the two ends. The CDR3 totals 14 residues. Germline values: CDR1 MNHNY, CDR2 SVGAGI (reference sequence). The CDR3 loop reads CASSYPSSYNEQFF. CDR3 sequence (DNA): TGTGCCAGCAGTTACCCGAGCTCCTACAATGAGCAGTTCTTC.

The rearrangement links TRBV7-9 to TRBJ2-1; D unclear. The germline V gene has CDR1 SEHNR and CDR2 FQNEAQ (reference sequence). This CDR3 is built from 17 residues. V lost 5 bases and J lost 5, with 22 bases in between. The CDR3 is CASSLWPKYTPNNEQFF. The CDR3 DNA follows: TGTGCCAGCAGCCTTTGGCCAAAGTACACCCCCAACAATGAGCAGTTCTTC. Full variable domain (rest looked up from reference TRBV7-9 and TRBJ2-1): DTGVSQNPRHKITKRGQNVTFRCDPISEHNRLYWYRQTLGQGPEFLTYFQNEAQLEKSRLLSDRFSAERPKGSFSTLEIQRTEQGDSAMYLCASSLWPKYTPNNEQFFGPGTRLTVL.

V gene TRBV6-5 combines with J gene TRBJ2-1; the match to TRBD2 covers 13 bases. Unmatched junction bases numbered 4, after V lost 6 bases and J lost 5 bases. Germline lookup yields CDR1 MNHEY and CDR2 SVGAGI. The CDR3 sequence is 15 residues long. CDR3 loop: CASRPGTSGNNEQFF. DNA of the CDR3: TGTGCCAGCAGACCCGGGACTAGCGGGAACAATGAGCAGTTCTTC.

The J gene is TRBJ2-1, the V gene TRBV30; 8 bases map to TRBD1. This CDR3 spans 13 amino acids. Per germline, CDR1 GTSNPN and CDR2 SVGIG (reference sequence). The CDR3 DNA is TGTGCTTACTGGACAGGGTCCTACAATGAGCAGTTCTTC. This gives the protein CAYWTGSYNEQFF.

This chain connects TRBV28 to TRBJ1-1; D uncertain. Germline CDR1 and CDR2: MDHEN and SYDVKM. Trimming cost V 2 bases and J 5 bases, with 15 bases left between them. CDR3 size: 15 residues. DNA for the CDR3: TGTGCCAGCAGTTTAAGTGGCCGGGGAGGGACTGAAGCTTTCTTT. This gives the protein CASSLSGRGGTEAFF.

This clone is a singleton in its sample. The gene calls are TRBV29-1 and TRBJ2-3, with 11 bases lining up with TRBD2. The V gene end was trimmed by 7 bases and the J gene end by 2 bases; junction bases not matched to a gene: 5. CDR1 SQVTM and CDR2 ANQGSEA come from the germline V gene. This CDR3 contains 14 residues. CDR3 amino acids: CSGTSGFLTDTQYF. In DNA, the CDR3 is TGCAGCGGGACTAGCGGGTTCCTCACAGATACGCAGTATTTT.

This clone was picked up a small number of times. The V gene is TRBV6-6, the J gene TRBJ1-2; TRBD1 matches 9 bases. V lost 5 bases and J lost 7; bases outside the gene matches: 14. Per germline, CDR1 MNHNY and CDR2 SVGAGI (reference sequence). The CDR3 loop spans 16 amino acids. The CDR3 region is CASSLGTGLTVSGYTF. In DNA, the CDR3 is TGTGCCAGCAGTCTGGGGACAGGGTTAACGGTTAGTGGCTACACCTTC.

The table lists this clone with a few counts. The J gene is TRBJ2-4, the V gene TRBV4-1, with D possibly TRBD1 on 6 matching bases. The V gene's germline CDR1 is MGHRA and CDR2 YSYEKL. V was cut by 2 bases and J by 6 bases, with 14 bases left in between. The CDR3 spans 15 residues. DNA of the CDR3: TGCGCCAGCAGCCAACCGGACAGTTCAGTAAACATTCAGTACTTC. Translating gives CASSQPDSSVNIQYF.

V gene TRBV4-2 combines with J gene TRBJ1-1, with TRBD1 as a possible D gene (5 bases). The CDR3 is 15 amino acids. V was clipped by 3 bases and J by 1 base, with 12 bases between them. Germline values: CDR1 LGHNA, CDR2 YNFKEQ. The CDR3, as DNA: TGTGCCAGCAGCCAGGGGCAGGAGGGGAACACTGAAGCTTTCTTT. Its translation is CASSQGQEGNTEAFF.